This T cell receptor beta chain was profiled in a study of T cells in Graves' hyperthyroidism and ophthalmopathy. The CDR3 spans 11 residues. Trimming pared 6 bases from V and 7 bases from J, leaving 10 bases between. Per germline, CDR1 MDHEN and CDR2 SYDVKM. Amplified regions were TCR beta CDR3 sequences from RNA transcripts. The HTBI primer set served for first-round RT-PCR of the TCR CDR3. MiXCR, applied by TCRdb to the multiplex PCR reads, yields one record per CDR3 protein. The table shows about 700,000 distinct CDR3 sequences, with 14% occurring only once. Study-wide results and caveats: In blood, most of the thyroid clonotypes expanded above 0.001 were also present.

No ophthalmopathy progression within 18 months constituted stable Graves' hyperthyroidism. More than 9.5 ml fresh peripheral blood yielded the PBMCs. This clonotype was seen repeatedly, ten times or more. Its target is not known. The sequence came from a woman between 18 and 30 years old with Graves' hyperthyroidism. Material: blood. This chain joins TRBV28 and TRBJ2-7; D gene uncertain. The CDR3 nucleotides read TGTGCCAGCAGAGATCGGTGGGAGCAGTACTTC. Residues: CASRDRWEQYF.